Listed here are 27 T cell receptor beta chains from one sample, sequenced in a study of PD-1 blockade in classical Hodgkin lymphoma. TCRdb keeps only in-frame clones here, not all; method: immunoSEQ multiplex PCR. Of tens of thousands of clones in the sample, 70% to 90% are singletons; the top ten hold less than 9%. The time point here: cycle 4 day 1 (C4D1), after less than 7 weeks of nivolumab. Relapses following autologous stem cell transplantation were seen in all patients, with brentuximab vedotin exposure varying. The sequencing used peripheral blood mononuclear cells (PBMCs), collected before the fourth cycle of nivolumab. The receptor source for this set is a human donor with classical Hodgkin lymphoma.

The chain carries TRBV11-1 and TRBJ2-5, with TRBD1 matching over 8 bases. The CDR3 has 13 amino acids. The ends lost 3 bases at V and 6 bases at J; junction bases unmatched: 3. CDR1 is SGHAT, CDR2 FQDESV, per germline (reference sequence). The chain's CDR3 is CASSLDRVQTQYF. CDR3 coding DNA: TGTGCCAGCAGCTTGGACAGGGTGCAGACCCAGTACTTC.

V is TRBV29-1 and J is TRBJ1-2; TRBD1 might be the D (5 bases). Germline V gene sequence: CDR1 SQVTM, CDR2 ANQGSEA. The V and J ends lost 3 bases and 8 bases respectively, with 10 bases between them. The CDR3 runs to 11 residues. DNA of the CDR3: TGCAGCGTTGAGGGCTCAGGGGGCTACACCTTC. This codes for CSVEGSGGYTF. The whole variable domain, filled in from reference TRBV29-1 and TRBJ1-2, reads SAVISQKPSRDICQRGTSLTIQCQVDSQVTMMFWYRQQPGQSLTLIATANQGSEATYESGFVIDKFPISRPNLTFSTLTVSNMSPEDSSIYLCSVEGSGGYTFGSGTRLTVV.

The chain is built from TRBV27 and TRBJ2-6; weak D call: TRBD1 (7 bases). The V end lost 5 bases, the J end lost 0 bases, and 11 bases lay between the germline ends. The CDR3 spans 16 residues. CDR1 MNHEY and CDR2 SMNVEV come from the germline V gene (reference sequence). CDR3 DNA: TGTGCCAGCAGTCAGCAGGGGGGCTCTGGGGCCAACGTCCTGACTTTC. This sequence encodes CASSQQGGSGANVLTF.

The rearrangement links TRBV18 to TRBJ2-2; D unclear. V was pared by 1 base and J by 0 bases, with 9 bases between. This CDR3 contains 16 residues. Per the germline V gene, CDR1 is KGHSH and CDR2 is LQKENI. In DNA, the CDR3 is TGTGCCAGCTCACCACTTCTACTTTCGAACACCGGGGAGCTGTTTTTT. Translation: CASSPLLLSNTGELFF.

The chain uses TRBV7-8 and TRBJ2-7; D unresolved. V lost 3 bases to trimming and J lost 0 bases, with 6 bases between them. Germline V gene sequence: CDR1 SGHVS, CDR2 FQNEAQ. The length of the CDR3 is 13 residues. CDR3 region: CASSLRLSYEQYF. The CDR3 DNA reads TGTGCCAGCAGCTTGAGACTCTCCTACGAGCAGTACTTC.

This chain connects TRBV5-5 to TRBJ1-4; no clear D gene. The length of the CDR3 is 15 residues. The germline V and J ends were trimmed by 3 bases and 0 bases, with 9 bases remaining between them. Germline CDR1 is SGHKS and CDR2 is YYEKEE (reference sequence). The chain's CDR3 is CASSSGDSTNEKLFF. As DNA, the CDR3 is TGTGCCAGCAGCTCGGGAGATTCAACTAATGAAAAACTGTTTTTT.

This chain uses TRBV5-1 with TRBJ2-7; D might be TRBD2 (7 bases). This CDR3 spans 14 amino acids. In germline, CDR1 is SGHRS, CDR2 YFSETQ. The V end lost 5 bases, the J end lost 2 bases, and 14 bases lay between the germline ends. The CDR3 sequence: CASSLEGGPYEQYF. The DNA for the CDR3 is TGCGCCAGCAGTCTGGAGGGGGGGCCCTACGAGCAGTACTTC.

The chain recombines TRBV27 with TRBJ1-5; D uncertain. V gave up 3 bases and J gave up 6 bases, with 15 bases separating them. CDR3 length equals 15 residues. Germline V lookup: CDR1 MNHEY, CDR2 SMNVEV (reference sequence). CDR3 residues: CASSFDPRSSQPQHF. CDR3 in DNA: TGTGCCAGCAGTTTTGACCCCCGGTCCAGTCAGCCCCAGCATTTT.

The rearrangement links TRBV7-2 to TRBJ2-2, with D hard to call. Germline-derived CDR1 and CDR2 are SGHTA and FQGNSA. The CDR3 extends over 13 amino acids. The V end lost 5 bases, the J end lost 4 bases, and 8 bases lay between the germline ends. CDR3 residues: CASSVRVTGELFF. For the CDR3, the DNA is TGTGCCAGCAGCGTCAGAGTCACCGGGGAGCTGTTTTTT.

This clone was seen once. The gene calls are TRBV5-1 and TRBJ2-3; the match to TRBD2 covers 10 bases. J was trimmed by 5 bases and V by 0 bases; bases with no gene match: 3. CDR1 SGHRS and CDR2 YFSETQ come from the germline V gene. This CDR3 comprises 15 residues. CDR3 nucleotides: TGCGCCAGCAGCTTGGCTAGCGGGGGAGGAGATACGCAGTATTTT. Its translation: CASSLASGGGDTQYF.

The CDR3 DNA sequence: TGCGCCAGCAGCGAACCGGGCGGTGAAAAACTGTTTTTT. Translating it yields CASSEPGGEKLFF. This chain links TRBV5-1 with TRBJ1-4; D not certain. V gave up 4 bases and J gave up 7 bases, with 11 bases separating them. The CDR3 is 13 residues long. Looked up from germline, CDR1 is SGHRS and CDR2 is YFSETQ.

The gene calls are TRBV10-3 and TRBJ2-3; the match to TRBD2 covers 11 bases. The ends lost 8 bases at V and 2 bases at J; junction bases unmatched: 12. Germline CDR1 reads ENHRY; CDR2 reads SYGVKD. This CDR3 region has 17 residues. CDR3 bases: TGTGCCATCTCCGGGACTAGCGGCCAAAGACTCACAGATACGCAGTATTTT. Its protein is CAISGTSGQRLTDTQYF.

The rearrangement links TRBV5-1 to TRBJ2-7, with 9 bases matching TRBD1. With V trimmed by 0 bases and J by 8 bases, 6 bases remained unmatched. This CDR3 comprises 14 residues. Germline V lookup: CDR1 SGHRS, CDR2 YFSETQ. CDR3 in DNA: TGCGCCAGCAGCTTGGAGGGACAGGGCTCCCAGCAGTACTTC. Residues: CASSLEGQGSQQYF.

CDR3 residues: CASTTGAVGGNEKLFF. The CDR3 DNA reads TGCGCCAGCACGACCGGGGCGGTGGGAGGGAATGAAAAACTGTTTTTT. The chain employs TRBV5-1 and TRBJ1-4, with a possible D match to TRBD1 (5 bases). Looked up from germline, CDR1 is SGHRS and CDR2 is YFSETQ. The CDR3 has 16 amino acids. V gave up 6 bases and J gave up 5 bases, with 20 bases separating them.

V gene TRBV5-1 combines with J gene TRBJ2-5, with D tentatively TRBD2 (5 bases). Trimming took off 6 bases at V and 3 bases at J, with 18 bases between the two ends. The CDR3 contains 15 residues. CDR1 and CDR2 from the germline V gene are SGHRS and YFSETQ. The CDR3 loop is CASNTASGSKETQYF. The CDR3 coding sequence is TGCGCCAGCAACACAGCCAGCGGATCTAAAGAGACCCAGTACTTC.

This chain connects TRBV27 to TRBJ1-1; 7 bases map to TRBD1. Germline CDR1 and CDR2: MNHEY and SMNVEV (reference sequence). The CDR3 is 16 residues long. V was pared by 2 bases and J by 1 base, with 7 bases of the junction left unmatched. The CDR3 sequence is CASSLLRQGRNTEAFF. The CDR3 nucleotides are TGTGCCAGCAGTTTACTGAGACAGGGCCGGAACACTGAAGCTTTCTTT.

V is TRBV9 and J is TRBJ2-1; TRBD1 aligns across 8 bases. V shed 0 bases, J shed 0 bases, and the junction held 11 bases outside the gene matches. The CDR3 is 19 amino acids. Germline V gene lookup returns CDR1 SGDLS and CDR2 YYNGEE. The CDR3: CASSVVPTRGLSSYNEQFF. The CDR3 coding sequence is TGTGCCAGCAGCGTAGTCCCCACCAGGGGGCTGAGCTCCTACAATGAGCAGTTCTTC.

The genes are TRBV19 and TRBJ2-1; perhaps TRBD2 as D (5 bases). In germline, CDR1 is LNHDA, CDR2 SQIVND (reference sequence). This CDR3 comprises 13 residues. The V end lost 1 base, the J end lost 9 bases, and 10 bases lay between the germline ends. The CDR3 loop reads CASSIGKRVEQFF. CDR3 DNA: TGTGCCAGTAGTATAGGGAAGAGGGTTGAGCAGTTCTTC.

This clone was counted only a few times. This chain connects TRBV30 to TRBJ1-1; D remains ambiguous. The CDR3 is made up of 10 amino acids. V gave up 4 bases and J gave up 8 bases, with 8 bases separating them. CDR1 GTSNPN and CDR2 SVGIG come from the germline V gene (reference sequence). CDR3 protein: CAWTREEAFF. CDR3 coding DNA: TGTGCCTGGACAAGAGAAGAAGCTTTCTTT.

The chain uses TRBV20-1 and TRBJ1-2; D ambiguous. Trimming removed 2 bases from V and 4 bases from J, with 5 bases in between. The CDR3 covers 11 residues. Germline CDR1 is DFQATT and CDR2 is SNEGSKA (reference sequence). The CDR3: CSARSTYGYTF. The CDR3, as DNA: TGCAGTGCTAGATCGACCTATGGCTACACCTTC.

In nucleotides, the CDR3 is TGCGCCAGCAGCCAAGGCCAGAGGGAGAATGAAAAACTGTTTTTT. This encodes CASSQGQRENEKLFF. The chain couples TRBV4-1 to TRBJ1-4; D is undetermined. Germline assignment: CDR1 MGHRA and CDR2 YSYEKL. The CDR3 contains 15 residues. Trimming cost V 1 base and J 5 bases, with 11 bases left between them.

The chain links TRBV10-2 to TRBJ2-1; the D is unclear. Germline-derived CDR1 and CDR2 are WSHSY and SAAADI. The CDR3 has 13 residues. The V end lost 4 bases, the J end lost 0 bases, and 4 bases lay between the germline ends. In nucleotides, the CDR3 is TGCGCCAGCAGTGGGGGCTCCTACAATGAGCAGTTCTTC. This codes for CASSGGSYNEQFF.

The chain carries TRBV6-6 and TRBJ1-5; TRBD1 aligns across 7 bases. From germline, CDR1 is MNHNY and CDR2 SVGAGI (reference sequence). Unmatched junction bases numbered 6, after V lost 4 bases and J lost 6 bases. This CDR3 contains 14 residues. The CDR3 bases are TGTGCCAGCAGTTCAACAGGGGTTGGTCAGCCCCAGCATTTT. It codes for CASSSTGVGQPQHF.

The chain uses TRBV5-1 and TRBJ1-1; D remains ambiguous. The germline V gene encodes CDR1 SGHRS and CDR2 YFSETQ. The CDR3 contains 14 residues. V gave up 3 bases and J gave up 1 base, with 10 bases separating them. CDR3 in amino acids: CASSWGSGNTEAFF. The CDR3 DNA follows: TGCGCCAGCAGCTGGGGAAGTGGGAACACTGAAGCTTTCTTT.

The chain links TRBV28 to TRBJ1-5; tentatively, D is TRBD1 (5 bases). V lost 2 bases, J lost 7 bases, and 9 bases lay in between. The CDR3 sequence is 13 residues long. The germline CDR1 and CDR2 sequences are MDHEN and SYDVKM. CDR3 region: CASSLGGWQPQHF. The CDR3 coding sequence is TGTGCCAGCAGTTTAGGGGGGTGGCAGCCCCAGCATTTT.

The chain recombines TRBV12-5 with TRBJ2-7; D might be TRBD2 (6 bases). Per the germline V gene, CDR1 is LGHNT and CDR2 is FRNRAP. The V end lost 5 bases, the J end lost 2 bases, and 10 bases lay between the germline ends. CDR3 length: 13 residues. The CDR3 DNA sequence: TGTGCTAGTGGTGGCGGGACCACCTACGAGCAGTACTTC. Protein sequence: CASGGGTTYEQYF.

The chain recombines TRBV30 with TRBJ1-3; 9 nucleotides agree with TRBD1. This CDR3 spans 14 amino acids. V lost 2 bases to trimming and J lost 4 bases; unmatched junction nucleotides: 3. CDR1 GTSNPN and CDR2 SVGIG come from the germline V gene (reference sequence). The CDR3 DNA sequence: TGTGCCTGGAGTTACAGGGGGCAAGGAAACACCATATATTTT. It encodes CAWSYRGQGNTIYF.